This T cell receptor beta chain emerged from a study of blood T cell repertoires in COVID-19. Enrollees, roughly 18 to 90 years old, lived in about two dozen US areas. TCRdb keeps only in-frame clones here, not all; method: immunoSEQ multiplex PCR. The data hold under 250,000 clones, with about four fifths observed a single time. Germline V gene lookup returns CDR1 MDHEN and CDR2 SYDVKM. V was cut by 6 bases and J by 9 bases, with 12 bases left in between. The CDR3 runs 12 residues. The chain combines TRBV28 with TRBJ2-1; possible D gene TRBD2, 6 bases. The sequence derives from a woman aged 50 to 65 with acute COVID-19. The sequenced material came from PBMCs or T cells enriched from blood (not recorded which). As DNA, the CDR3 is TGTGCCAGCAGGATGGACTATCGTGAGCAGTTCTTC. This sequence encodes CASRMDYREQFF.